This TCR beta chain was obtained from a study of shared clonotypes between healthy human individuals. Germline CDR1 and CDR2: SGHRS and YFSETQ. Trimming stripped 0 bases from V and 7 bases from J, with 5 bases between. CDR3 length: 13 amino acids. For each subset, genomic DNA was distributed in equal portions over several immunoSEQ plates. Sequencing used immunoSEQ multiplex PCR; TCRdb keeps in-frame clones, though not all of them. The data hold 2 million to 2.5 million clones, with 93% observed a single time. Sequenced material: naive CD4+ T cells from PBMCs. Subset described: CD45RA+ positively selected. This receptor was obtained from a man aged 18 to 35 in good health. Some clones in this sample may be carry-over from other donors' samples. The rearrangement uses TRBV5-1 and TRBJ2-6; no definite D call. This CDR3 is CASSLARANVLTF. CDR3 nucleotide sequence: TGCGCCAGCAGCTTGGCGCGCGCCAACGTCCTGACTTTC.